The subject of this entry is one TCR beta chain. Its specific antigen is unknown. The input lacks base qualities; no much larger clone sits a single base away. Trimming removed 6 bases from V and 0 bases from J; the gene matches leave 1 base unexplained. CDR1 is given as LNHDA and CDR2 as SQIVND, both from the germline V gene (reference sequence). Including the terminal cysteine and phenylalanine, the CDR3 comprises 14 residues. Only CDR3 DNA remains: 42 bases, in frame from the first base. This entry belongs to a study of T cell responses to AZD1222 COVID-19 vaccine (dated by TCRdb to about 2021). Turning to the overall study: TCR sequencing was performed for 233 trial participants, of whom around 200 were given two doses of AZD1222 and roughly 25 were given two doses of MenACWY control vaccine. Enrollment into the trials was organized by age into subgroups of 18-55, 56-69 and 70-plus years, and those subgroups contained roughly 140, 27 and 60 TCR-sequenced participants, respectively. Findings and caveats that apply to the study as a whole: A significant rise in spike-specific TCR breadth and depth was observed after two AZD1222 doses relative to day 0 and relative to MenACWY recipients. Epitopes outside the regions mutated in the B.1.351 and B.1.1.7 variants were reportedly recognized by nearly half of the unique spike-specific TCRs. Participants were mostly white British and included more females than males, and it was suggested by the authors that clonal diversity may have been underestimated. Because no samples from the day 14 peak response were available, repertoires could be characterized only after the peak T cell response. The vaccine-associated CD4 TCRs covered the entire spike protein, and the dominant responses fell in regions 160-218 and 743-854. In the small 56-69-year group, the increase in depth fell short of significance, most likely because of low power. Conclusions about previously exposed vaccinees are limited, since just five to seven AZD1222 recipients were seropositive for SARS-CoV-2 at baseline.

The CDR3 regions of human TCRbeta chains were subjected to immunosequencing. The original pipeline was this. Repertoire TCRs were checked for matches against a reference library of SARS-CoV-2-specific TCRs that had been generated using the MIRA antigen-specificity platform. Breadth was defined as the fraction of unique TCRs that were SARS-CoV-2-associated. Depth was defined as the fraction of total T cells that were SARS-CoV-2-associated. Using the MIRA data, each spike-specific TCR was assigned both to the spike region to which the TCR was reactive and to a CD4 or CD8 class. Log10-transformed breadth and depth values were compared by one-way ANOVA with Sidak's multiple comparisons tests. The table comes from immuneACCESS by way of TCRdb, which keeps in-frame sequences with V and J called. Part of the clones is missing from these tables; in studies checked, under half for an unresolved V gene and the rest for unknown reasons. That table gives V, J and clone size, and the DNA gave D and trimming. Across this sample there are tens of thousands of clones, with more than 75% seen only once. Of the sample, about an eighth falls within the top ten clones.

In the paper's terms, the time point label means: about 28 days (+/-7) after the second vaccine dose. AZD1222 recipients given second doses at about 4 weeks or at about 12 weeks were pooled, since spike-specific TCR depth and breadth were not found to differ between the two schedules. Vaccinee samples were obtained from the UK trials COV001 and COV002, which included a single-blind randomized controlled phase 2/3 trial of AZD1222 (ChAdOx1 nCoV-19) in healthy adults. Trial participant PBMC samples were collected at day 0 and day 28 after the second dose for TCRbeta chain sequencing. The receptor chain draws on TRBV19 and TRBJ1-4; the central 7 bases match TRBD1. The sequence was collected from an adult who received the AZD1222 COVID-19 vaccine. The sequencing used peripheral blood, collected 28 days after the second AZD1222 dose. DNA sequence: TGTGCCAGTAGGGGACAGTCAACTAATGAAAAACTGTTTTTT. It specifies CASRGQSTNEKLFF.